The clone carrying this T cell receptor beta chain was recorded at least ten times. Its cognate antigen is unknown. This entry comes from a study of neurological immune-mediated disorders. One entry per CDR3 protein results from TCRdb running MiXCR on the 5' RACE reads. Of some 70,000 distinct CDR3 sequences in the sample, 3.4% were seen once. Overall study findings and caveats: No CDR3 amino acid sequences were shared by expanded clones across subjects, suggesting private repertoires in all groups. The greatest TCR clonal expansion occurred in HTLV-1-associated myelopathy and the least in multiple sclerosis, which fell below healthy controls.

CDR3 length: 10 residues. V was pared by 6 bases and J by 6 bases, with 5 bases between. Germline loops: CDR1 SGHRS, CDR2 YFSETQ. This chain uses TRBV5-1 with TRBJ2-3; no clear D gene. Sequenced: PBMCs. This TCR derives from a man aged 35-49 years with multiple sclerosis. The CDR3 DNA is TGCGCCAGCACCGGGGATACGCAGTATTTT. Translation gives CASTGDTQYF.